This T cell receptor (beta chain) was profiled in a study of T cells in Graves' hyperthyroidism and ophthalmopathy. These patients, aged 18 to 65, had recently diagnosed hyperthyroidism lasting under 2 months. Patients were excluded because of uncontrolled infection, other autoimmune disease, pregnancy or lactation. PBMCs stemmed from over 7.5 ml fresh peripheral blood. TCR beta CDR3 regions were amplified from RNA. TCR CDR3 regions were first amplified by RT-PCR with HTBI primers. In TCRdb, the multiplex PCR reads were re-called with MiXCR into one record per CDR3 protein. The sample includes about 700,000 distinct CDR3 sequences, 14% of them seen just once. Study findings and constraints: Appearing also in blood were most of the thyroid clonotypes expanded above 0.001.

This CDR3 contains 17 residues. J gave up 0 bases and V 0 bases, and 6 bases lay outside the gene matches. Looked up from germline, CDR1 is SGHRS and CDR2 is YFSETQ. To note about this clonotype: Its antigen is not identified.

The sequence derives from a woman aged 18-29 years with Graves' hyperthyroidism. The rearrangement joins TRBV5-1 to TRBJ2-1, with 7 nucleotides matching TRBD2. Sequenced material: blood. CDR3 bases: TGCGCCAGCAGCTTGGCGGTGGCTAGCGGCTCCTACAATGAGCAGTTCTTC. Translating gives CASSLAVASGSYNEQFF.